The 15 T cell receptor beta chains reported below all come from one sample, sequenced in a study of cytomegalovirus exposure and HLA in healthy donors. PCR employed 60 Vbeta and 13 Jbeta primers. The assay was immunoSEQ multiplex PCR, and TCRdb's table has in-frame clones only and misses some. Here the sample spans fewer than 200,000 clones, around 80% being singletons. Material for sequencing was PBMCs. Receptors originate from a woman aged 45-60 years in good health and CMV-seropositive.

This chain joins TRBV5-1 and TRBJ1-6; a weak D match, TRBD1 (5 bases). The V gene lost 0 bases and the J gene lost 5 bases, with 9 bases spanning the gap. The CDR3 length is 15 residues. Germline V gene sequence: CDR1 SGHRS, CDR2 YFSETQ. The CDR3 here is CASSLAQGNNSPLHF. The CDR3 coding sequence is TGCGCCAGCAGCTTGGCCCAGGGAAATAATTCACCCCTCCACTTT. Using reference TRBV5-1 and TRBJ1-6 for the parts outside the CDR3, the full variable domain is KAGVTQTPRYLIKTRGQQVTLSCSPISGHRSVSWYQQTPGQGLQFLFEYFSETQRNKGNFPGRFSGRQFSNSRSEMNVSTLELGDSALYLCASSLAQGNNSPLHFGNGTRLTVT.

This chain uses TRBV7-6 with TRBJ2-7, with D tentatively TRBD1 (7 bases). Germline V gene data show CDR1 as SGHVS and CDR2 as FNYEAQ. With 6 bases removed from V and 5 bases from J, the gap between germline ends came to 14 bases. The CDR3 sequence is 13 residues long. The chain's CDR3 is CASSFQGGHEQYF. CDR3 nucleotides: TGTGCCAGCAGTTTCCAGGGGGGCCACGAGCAGTACTTC.

The V and J genes are TRBV5-1 and TRBJ2-7; D may be TRBD1 (6 bases). This CDR3 has 13 amino acids. Germline V CDR1 and CDR2: SGHRS, YFSETQ. V lost 4 bases to trimming and J lost 2 bases, with 10 bases between them. CDR3 protein: CASSPGTTYEQYF. The CDR3 coding sequence is TGCGCCAGCAGCCCCGGGACAACCTACGAGCAGTACTTC.

J is TRBJ2-7 and V is TRBV10-3; TRBD1 agrees at 7 bases. CDR3 size: 14 residues. Germline assignment: CDR1 ENHRY and CDR2 SYGVKD. Losses at the gene ends were 3 bases for V and 4 bases for J; bases not matched to a gene: 6. CDR3 DNA sequence: TGTGCCATCAGTGAAGGGGGCCCTGATTACGAGCAGTACTTC. Protein: CAISEGGPDYEQYF.

The J gene is TRBJ1-4, the V gene TRBV19, with D unresolved. The CDR3 spans 13 residues. V lost 3 bases, J lost 7 bases, and 9 bases lay in between. CDR1 is LNHDA, CDR2 SQIVND, per germline (reference sequence). This CDR3 reads CASSISAGEKLFF. CDR3 in DNA: TGTGCCAGTAGTATCTCCGCGGGTGAAAAACTGTTTTTT. Complete variable domain (other parts from reference TRBV19 and TRBJ1-4): DGGITQSPKYLFRKEGQNVTLSCEQNLNHDAMYWYRQDPGQGLRLIYYSQIVNDFQKGDIAEGYSVSREKKESFPLTVTSAQKNPTAFYLCASSISAGEKLFFGSGTQLSVL.

This chain connects TRBV29-1 to TRBJ1-2; 9 bases match TRBD1. The germline gives CDR1 SQVTM, CDR2 ANQGSEA. V shed 4 bases and J 3 bases; nucleotides not matched to a gene: 3. The CDR3 runs to 13 residues. The CDR3 DNA follows: TGCAGCGTTGGGGACAGGGTGGACTATGGCTACACCTTC. Protein sequence: CSVGDRVDYGYTF. Combining the CDR3 with reference TRBV29-1 and TRBJ1-2 gives the whole variable domain SAVISQKPSRDICQRGTSLTIQCQVDSQVTMMFWYRQQPGQSLTLIATANQGSEATYESGFVIDKFPISRPNLTFSTLTVSNMSPEDSSIYLCSVGDRVDYGYTFGSGTRLTVV.

The chain carries TRBV10-3 and TRBJ2-2, with 10 bases aligning to TRBD2. The germline gives CDR1 ENHRY, CDR2 SYGVKD. Trimming took 8 bases from V and 8 from J; bases not matched to a gene: 14. The CDR3 loop spans 16 amino acids. CDR3 nucleotide sequence: TGTGCCATCCAGGGGAGTAGCGGGAGGAGGTCGGGGGAGCTGTTTTTT. Translation: CAIQGSSGRRSGELFF.

This rearrangement joins TRBV6-1 to TRBJ2-5, with 8 bases fitting TRBD2. The trim removed 5 bases at V and 4 bases at J, leaving 9 bases unmatched. The CDR3 runs 15 residues. Germline values: CDR1 MNHNS, CDR2 SASEGT. The CDR3 DNA is TGTGCCAGCAGTTCCCGGAGCGGGAGAGTAGAGACCCAGTACTTC. Protein product: CASSSRSGRVETQYF.

This CDR3 is CATSRARGPNYGYTF. The CDR3 DNA follows: TGTGCCACCAGCAGAGCTCGGGGTCCTAACTATGGCTACACCTTC. The rearrangement uses TRBV15 and TRBJ1-2; D gene uncertain. Trimming cost V 1 base and J 0 bases, with 9 bases left between them. The CDR3 contains 15 residues. Germline V CDR1 and CDR2: LNHNV, YYDKDF (reference sequence). The entire variable domain, with the rest obtained from reference TRBV15 and TRBJ1-2, is as follows: DAMVIQNPRYQVTQFGKPVTLSCSQTLNHNVMYWYQQKSSQAPKLLFHYYDKDFNNEADTPDNFQSRRPNTSFCFLDIRSPGLGDTAMYLCATSRARGPNYGYTFGSGTRLTVV.

In this sample, this clone turned up once. V is TRBV5-5 and J is TRBJ1-4; TRBD1 aligns across 12 bases. There are 20 residues in the CDR3. Trimming at V came to 3 bases and at J to 7 bases, leaving 19 bases not matched to a gene. CDR1 and CDR2 (germline): SGHKS, YYEKEE (reference sequence). The CDR3 loop reads CASSSNPTGTGGRGAEKLFF. CDR3 in DNA: TGTGCCAGCAGCTCGAACCCAACCGGGACAGGGGGCCGAGGTGCTGAAAAACTGTTTTTT.

The chain has TRBV9 and TRBJ1-2; TRBD1 aligns across 10 bases. V lost 3 bases to trimming and J lost 4 bases; unmatched junction nucleotides: 6. The CDR3 covers 15 residues. The germline CDR1 and CDR2 sequences are SGDLS and YYNGEE. As DNA, the CDR3 is TGTGCCAGCAGCGCGGGACAGGGGAGTAGCTATGGCTACACCTTC. It encodes CASSAGQGSSYGYTF.

The chain joins TRBV5-1 to TRBJ2-3, with D possibly matching TRBD1 (6 bases). CDR3 length: 15 residues. The germline V and J ends were trimmed by 4 bases and 2 bases, with 14 bases remaining between them. The germline gives CDR1 SGHRS, CDR2 YFSETQ. The CDR3: CASSLPTGPTDTQYF. The CDR3 bases are TGCGCCAGCAGCCTCCCGACAGGTCCCACAGATACGCAGTATTTT. Filled out from reference TRBV5-1 and TRBJ2-3, the complete variable domain reads KAGVTQTPRYLIKTRGQQVTLSCSPISGHRSVSWYQQTPGQGLQFLFEYFSETQRNKGNFPGRFSGRQFSNSRSEMNVSTLELGDSALYLCASSLPTGPTDTQYFGPGTRLTVL.

J is TRBJ2-7 and V is TRBV19; 8 nucleotides match TRBD1. There are 14 residues in the CDR3. The germline V gene has CDR1 LNHDA and CDR2 SQIVND (reference sequence). V gave up 3 bases and J gave up 9 bases; unmatched junction bases: 10. Here the CDR3 reads CASSIPGQGARQYF. In nucleotides, the CDR3 is TGTGCCAGTAGTATCCCCGGGCAGGGGGCCCGGCAGTACTTC.

V gene TRBV19 combines with J gene TRBJ2-7, with D tentatively TRBD1 (7 bases). The CDR3 consists of 17 residues. V was trimmed by 0 bases and J by 2 bases, leaving 17 bases between them. Germline V gene sequence: CDR1 LNHDA, CDR2 SQIVND (reference sequence). The CDR3 here is CASSIEQSGRGAYEQYF. The CDR3 DNA sequence: TGTGCCAGTAGTATAGAACAAAGCGGCAGGGGGGCCTACGAGCAGTACTTC.

The genes are TRBV30 and TRBJ1-2; the D gene is possibly TRBD1 (6 bases). The germline V gene encodes CDR1 GTSNPN and CDR2 SVGIG (reference sequence). This CDR3 has 15 residues. V lost 2 bases to trimming and J lost 5 bases, with 18 bases between them. The CDR3 DNA reads as TGTGCCTGGAGTCTGGGGGCAGACCGACGATATGGCTACACCTTC. The encoded protein is CAWSLGADRRYGYTF.